Below are 27 T cell receptor beta chains sequenced from a single sample in a study of blood T cell repertoires in COVID-19. Some clones are missing from TCRdb's copy, which holds only in-frame ones; the method was immunoSEQ multiplex PCR. There are 30,000 to 50,000 clones in the sample; 91% occur only once, and 15% to 19% lies in the top ten. Material: peripheral blood. These receptors all come from a woman aged 25 to 45 in a cohort sampled during active COVID-19.

This chain joins TRBV11-3 and TRBJ2-4; 10 bases match TRBD1. Germline CDR1 is SGHNT and CDR2 is YENEEA. CDR3 size: 15 residues. Germline trimming cut 4 bases from V and 6 bases from J; bases unmatched to any gene: 6. The chain's CDR3 is CASSSGQGKRNIQYF. CDR3 DNA sequence: TGTGCCAGCAGCTCGGGACAGGGGAAGAGAAACATTCAGTACTTC.

The chain couples TRBV19 to TRBJ1-1, with 7 bases identical to TRBD1. CDR3 length equals 14 residues. Looked up from germline, CDR1 is LNHDA and CDR2 is SQIVND (reference sequence). V lost 6 bases and J lost 7; bases outside the gene matches: 11. The CDR3 DNA sequence: TGTGCCAGTAGAATCCGGGACAGTGCAGGTGAAGCTTTCTTT. Translating gives CASRIRDSAGEAFF. Full variable domain (missing parts from reference TRBV19 and TRBJ1-1): DGGITQSPKYLFRKEGQNVTLSCEQNLNHDAMYWYRQDPGQGLRLIYYSQIVNDFQKGDIAEGYSVSREKKESFPLTVTSAQKNPTAFYLCASRIRDSAGEAFFGQGTRLTVV.

The chain recombines TRBV6-6 with TRBJ2-7; 8 bases line up with TRBD1. The junction had 3 bases not matched to a gene; V was cut back by 2 bases and J by 9 bases. Germline V gives CDR1 MNHNY, CDR2 SVGAGI (reference sequence). The CDR3 spans 12 residues. The CDR3 DNA follows: TGTGCCAGCAGTTACGCGGGGACAGGGCAGTACTTC. Its translation is CASSYAGTGQYF.

The CDR3 DNA reads TGTGCCAGCAGCCTCGGAGGTCAGATGGACAATGAGCAGTTCTTC. It is translated as CASSLGGQMDNEQFF. The chain has TRBV28 and TRBJ2-1; weak D call: TRBD2 (5 bases). The CDR3 spans 15 residues. From germline, CDR1 is MDHEN and CDR2 SYDVKM. The V and J ends lost 6 bases and 5 bases respectively, with 17 bases between them.

This clone was found once. This rearrangement joins TRBV6-5 to TRBJ2-1; the D gene is possibly TRBD2 (5 bases). This CDR3 comprises 14 residues. Germline V gives CDR1 MNHEY, CDR2 SVGAGI. Trimming stripped 6 bases from V and 6 bases from J, with 15 bases between. CDR3 sequence reads: CASSPSGTFNEQFF. DNA for the CDR3: TGTGCCAGCAGCCCCTCGGGAACCTTCAATGAGCAGTTCTTC.

The V and J genes are TRBV19 and TRBJ1-2; 7 bases are a match to TRBD1. Per the germline V gene, CDR1 is LNHDA and CDR2 is SQIVND (reference sequence). The CDR3 is 15 residues long. V was pared by 0 bases and J by 7 bases, with 8 bases of the junction left unmatched. The CDR3 sequence is CASSIERQGGRGYTF. The CDR3, as DNA: TGTGCCAGTAGTATAGAGCGGCAGGGGGGTCGTGGCTACACCTTC.

V and J are TRBV4-3 and TRBJ2-7, with 11 bases lining up with TRBD1. The ends lost 4 bases at V and 3 bases at J; junction bases unmatched: 5. The germline gives CDR1 LGHNA, CDR2 YSLEER. This CDR3 contains 15 residues. In DNA, the CDR3 is TGCGCCAGCAGCCCCTCCGGGACAGGGGGCTACGAGCAGTACTTC. Amino acid sequence: CASSPSGTGGYEQYF.

The chain carries TRBV9 and TRBJ2-1; 9 positions agree with TRBD2. This CDR3 region has 15 residues. The germline V gene encodes CDR1 SGDLS and CDR2 YYNGEE. The junction had 8 bases not matched to a gene; V was cut back by 4 bases and J by 6 bases. The CDR3 sequence is CASSTSGTSINEQFF. The CDR3 nucleotides are TGTGCCAGCAGCACGTCCGGGACTAGCATCAATGAGCAGTTCTTC.

The chain employs TRBV6-5 and TRBJ2-7, with TRBD2 matching 10 bases. Losses at the gene ends were 5 bases for V and 3 bases for J; bases not matched to a gene: 7. Germline assignment: CDR1 MNHEY and CDR2 SVGAGI. The CDR3 consists of 15 residues. The CDR3 bases are TGTGCCAGCAGTACCCCTAGCGGGAGTAGCTACGAGCAGTACTTC. Translated: CASSTPSGSSYEQYF.

V usage is TRBV6-5 and J usage is TRBJ1-1, with 8 bases aligning to TRBD1. The germline V gene encodes CDR1 MNHEY and CDR2 SVGAGI. CDR3 length: 15 residues. V lost 6 bases, J lost 6 bases, and 12 bases stayed unmatched. This chain's CDR3 is CASSRFQGAKSEAFF. In DNA, the CDR3 is TGTGCCAGCAGCCGATTTCAGGGGGCGAAGTCTGAAGCTTTCTTT.

This sequence joins TRBV19 and TRBJ2-3; possible D gene TRBD2, 6 bases. The V end lost 5 bases, the J end lost 6 bases, and 15 bases lay between the germline ends. The CDR3 has 14 amino acids. Germline V CDR1 and CDR2: LNHDA, SQIVND (reference sequence). The CDR3 is CASSRDGGLDTQYF. CDR3 sequence (DNA): TGTGCCAGTAGTCGGGACGGGGGTCTGGATACGCAGTATTTT.

The chain is built from TRBV6-2 or TRBV6-3 and TRBJ2-1, with 13 bases fitting TRBD2. The length of the CDR3 is 21 residues. Germline trimming cut 3 bases from V and 1 base from J; bases unmatched to any gene: 15. Germline V gives CDR1 MNHEY, CDR2 SVGEGT. CDR3 sequence (DNA): TGTGCCAGCAGTTATACATTAGGAACTAGCGGGAGGGTGGAATCCTACAATGAGCAGTTCTTC. It is translated as CASSYTLGTSGRVESYNEQFF.

The chain carries TRBV5-1 and TRBJ1-4; D may be TRBD1 (5 bases). The V gene lost 5 bases and the J gene lost 5 bases, with 13 bases spanning the gap. This CDR3 is built from 14 residues. Germline assignment: CDR1 SGHRS and CDR2 YFSETQ. CDR3 amino acids: CASSLETVNEKLFF. CDR3 DNA sequence: TGCGCCAGCAGTCTCGAGACAGTGAATGAAAAACTGTTTTTT.

The J gene is TRBJ2-3, the V gene TRBV29-1; 8 positions agree with TRBD1. The CDR3 extends over 14 amino acids. V was pared by 7 bases and J by 2 bases, with 8 bases of the junction left unmatched. CDR1 SQVTM and CDR2 ANQGSEA come from the germline V gene. CDR3 region: CSGRQGFSTDTQYF. The DNA of the CDR3 is TGCAGCGGGCGACAGGGGTTCTCCACAGATACGCAGTATTTT.

In this sample, this clone turned up once. This chain links TRBV9 with TRBJ2-5; 10 nucleotides align to TRBD2. Germline loops: CDR1 SGDLS, CDR2 YYNGEE. The V gene end was trimmed by 4 bases and the J gene end by 2 bases; junction bases not matched to a gene: 23. The length of the CDR3 is 21 residues. The CDR3 coding sequence is TGTGCCAGCAGCAACAACGCTTGGCGGGCTAGCGGGAGTTTCAAGCAAGAGACCCAGTACTTC. Amino acid sequence: CASSNNAWRASGSFKQETQYF. Looking up the rest from reference TRBV9 and TRBJ2-5 gives the full variable domain: DSGVTQTPKHLITATGQRVTLRCSPRSGDLSVYWYQQSLDQGLQFLIQYYNGEERAKGNILERFSAQQFPDLHSELNLSSLELGDSALYFCASSNNAWRASGSFKQETQYFGPGTRLLVL.

The V and J genes are TRBV28 and TRBJ2-4; 9 bases are shared with TRBD1. CDR3 length: 12 amino acids. Germline V gene sequence: CDR1 MDHEN, CDR2 SYDVKM. V trimming: 3 bases; J trimming: 15 bases; junction bases outside the gene matches: 6. CDR3 DNA: TGTGCCAGCAGTTTTACAGGGGGCGTCTGGTACTTC. It yields the protein CASSFTGGVWYF.

This clone was picked up a small number of times. The chain links TRBV6-2 or TRBV6-3 to TRBJ2-7, with D possibly TRBD2 on 6 matching bases. V lost 4 bases, J lost 0 bases, and 13 bases lay in between. Germline CDR1 reads MNHEY; CDR2 reads SVGEGT. The CDR3 has 15 amino acids. CDR3: CASSFASVPSYEQYF. In DNA, the CDR3 is TGTGCCAGCAGTTTTGCTAGCGTGCCCTCCTACGAGCAGTACTTC.

The chain combines TRBV25-1 with TRBJ1-5; TRBD1 is a possible D gene (6 bases). Trimming stripped 1 base from V and 1 base from J, with 11 bases between. CDR3 length: 16 residues. In germline, CDR1 is MGHDK, CDR2 SYGVNS. CDR3 residues: CASSESGAVSNQPQHF. CDR3 in DNA: TGTGCCAGCAGTGAATCAGGGGCAGTAAGCAATCAGCCCCAGCATTTT. Using reference TRBV25-1 and TRBJ1-5 for the parts outside the CDR3, the full variable domain is EADIYQTPRYLVIGTGKKITLECSQTMGHDKMYWYQQDPGMELHLIHYSYGVNSTEKGDLSSESTVSRIRTEHFPLTLESARPSHTSQYLCASSESGAVSNQPQHFGDGTRLSIL.

The V gene is TRBV11-2, the J gene TRBJ2-1, with a possible D match to TRBD1 (6 bases). Germline V gene data show CDR1 as SGHAT and CDR2 as FQNNGV. Trimming removed 2 bases from V and 2 bases from J, with 10 bases in between. The CDR3 contains 15 residues. The CDR3 nucleotides read TGTGCCAGCAGCTTAAGGGGACAAACCTACAATGAGCAGTTCTTC. Its protein product is CASSLRGQTYNEQFF.

Here the CDR3 DNA reads TGTGCCAGCAGTTACTACGGGAGGGGTAGATCCGGGGAGCTGTTTTTT. This sequence encodes CASSYYGRGRSGELFF. The rearrangement joins TRBV6-5 to TRBJ2-2; 8 bases align to TRBD2. Germline V lookup: CDR1 MNHEY, CDR2 SVGAGI. The trim removed 1 base at V and 6 bases at J, leaving 7 bases unmatched. The CDR3 totals 16 residues.

The chain links TRBV6-6 to TRBJ2-7, with no clear D. From germline, CDR1 is MNHNY and CDR2 SVGAGI (reference sequence). Trimming removed 5 bases from V and 4 bases from J, with 6 bases in between. The CDR3 is made up of 11 amino acids. The CDR3: CASSPQYEQYF. CDR3 nucleotide sequence: TGTGCCAGCAGTCCCCAATACGAGCAGTACTTC.

The J gene is TRBJ1-5, the V gene TRBV29-1, with D hard to call. This CDR3 comprises 14 residues. V was cut by 7 bases and J by 1 base, with 14 bases left in between. The germline CDR1 and CDR2 sequences are SQVTM and ANQGSEA. CDR3 sequence reads: CSALAGNSNQPQHF. The CDR3, as DNA: TGCAGCGCCCTTGCCGGGAACAGCAATCAGCCCCAGCATTTT. The full variable domain, its missing parts supplied by reference TRBV29-1 and TRBJ1-5, is SAVISQKPSRDICQRGTSLTIQCQVDSQVTMMFWYRQQPGQSLTLIATANQGSEATYESGFVIDKFPISRPNLTFSTLTVSNMSPEDSSIYLCSALAGNSNQPQHFGDGTRLSIL.

The chain combines TRBV30 with TRBJ1-5; D perhaps matches TRBD1 (6 bases). The CDR3 extends over 14 amino acids. The V end lost 2 bases, the J end lost 2 bases, and 10 bases lay between the germline ends. Germline CDR1 reads GTSNPN; CDR2 reads SVGIG (reference sequence). The CDR3 is CAWSSEGGNQPQHF. CDR3 coding DNA: TGTGCCTGGAGTTCAGAGGGGGGCAATCAGCCCCAGCATTTT.

This chain links TRBV13 with TRBJ2-2; 8 nucleotides line up with TRBD2. Germline V gene data show CDR1 as PRHDT and CDR2 as FYEKMQ (reference sequence). Unmatched junction bases numbered 11, after V lost 8 bases and J lost 0 bases. The CDR3 consists of 17 residues. As DNA, the CDR3 is TGTGCCAGCCGAGGCAGACTAGCGCCTCCGAACACCGGGGAGCTGTTTTTT. Translation: CASRGRLAPPNTGELFF.

This clone was recorded once. The chain recombines TRBV28 with TRBJ2-5, with 12 bases matching TRBD1. The germline V gene has CDR1 MDHEN and CDR2 SYDVKM. CDR3 length: 16 residues. V lost 6 bases and J lost 3; bases outside the gene matches: 8. The CDR3 bases are TGTGCCAGCAGCCCAGCCGGGACAGGGGGCGAAGAGACCCAGTACTTC. Its translation: CASSPAGTGGEETQYF.

This sequence joins TRBV6-5 and TRBJ2-3; possible D gene TRBD2, 5 bases. Trimming shortened V by 6 bases and J by 4 bases, and 17 bases separated the two germline ends. Germline V gene lookup returns CDR1 MNHEY and CDR2 SVGAGI. The CDR3 length is 15 residues. The CDR3 protein is CASSPGNAVADTQYF. The DNA of the CDR3 is TGTGCCAGCAGCCCCGGGAACGCGGTTGCAGATACGCAGTATTTT.

CDR3: CASSGEDQETQYF. CDR3 DNA: TGTGCCAGCAGCGGGGAGGACCAAGAGACCCAGTACTTC. The gene calls are TRBV27 and TRBJ2-5; TRBD2 might be the D (6 bases). CDR3 length: 13 amino acids. Trimming stripped 6 bases from V and 0 bases from J, with 8 bases between. Germline CDR1 reads MNHEY; CDR2 reads SMNVEV (reference sequence).